This is a list of T cell receptor beta chains from one sample in a study of shared clonotypes between healthy human individuals. The assay was immunoSEQ multiplex PCR, and TCRdb's table has in-frame clones only and misses some. The data contain roughly 1,500,000 clones, approximately 98% of them singletons. Input material: naive CD4+ T cells sorted from blood. Receptors were obtained from a man younger than 45 in good health. CDR3s include the opening cysteine and the closing phenylalanine or tryptophan. Fields, in order: CDR3 DNA, CDR3 protein, clone size, V gene, D gene, J gene, CDR3 length. A D gene is named only where the DNA matches it firmly. Only some rows state a clone size, as once, few, many or a class for expanded clones.

cdr3_nt: TGTGCCAGCACCTCCATAGGGGGCAATCAGCCCCAGCATTTT
cdr3_aa: CASTSIGGNQPQHF
clone_size: NA
v_call: TRBV27
d_call: NA
j_call: TRBJ1-5
cdr3_length: 14

cdr3_nt: TGTGCCAGCAGTTTCACGGGGAGAGTCAAGAGGTCCTACACCTTC
cdr3_aa: CASSFTGRVKRSYTF
clone_size: NA
v_call: TRBV6-5
d_call: NA
j_call: TRBJ1-2
cdr3_length: 15

cdr3_nt: TGCGCCAGCAGCCAAATGAGCGGAACCTACAATGAGCAGTTCTTC
cdr3_aa: CASSQMSGTYNEQFF
clone_size: once
v_call: TRBV4-1
d_call: NA
j_call: TRBJ2-1
cdr3_length: 15

cdr3_nt: TGTGCCAGCAGCGTAAAGAGGCGGGGTTACTCTGGGGCCAACGTCCTGACTTTC
cdr3_aa: CASSVKRRGYSGANVLTF
clone_size: NA
v_call: TRBV9
d_call: NA
j_call: TRBJ2-6
cdr3_length: 18

cdr3_nt: TGTGCCAGCAGCCCCTACGTACTAGCGGGAAAGCTCAACACCGGGGAGCTGTTTTTT
cdr3_aa: CASSPYVLAGKLNTGELFF
clone_size: once
v_call: TRBV11-2
d_call: TRBD2
j_call: TRBJ2-2
cdr3_length: 19

cdr3_nt: TGTGCCAGCAGTGCCACAGATACGCAGTATTTT
cdr3_aa: CASSATDTQYF
clone_size: NA
v_call: TRBV25-1
d_call: NA
j_call: TRBJ2-3
cdr3_length: 11

cdr3_nt: TGTGCCAGCAGCGCGCTCGACAGGGGGCGTTCCTACGAGCAGTACTTC
cdr3_aa: CASSALDRGRSYEQYF
clone_size: NA
v_call: TRBV7-9
d_call: TRBD1
j_call: TRBJ2-7
cdr3_length: 16

cdr3_nt: TGTGCCAGCTCACCAAAACAGGGAGAAACAGATACGCAGTATTTT
cdr3_aa: CASSPKQGETDTQYF
clone_size: NA
v_call: TRBV18
d_call: NA
j_call: TRBJ2-3
cdr3_length: 15

cdr3_nt: TGCGACGACAGGGGGCACCATAAGGAGGGGTACAATGAGCAGTTCTTC
cdr3_aa: CDDRGHHKEGYNEQFF
clone_size: NA
v_call: TRBV4-1
d_call: TRBD1
j_call: TRBJ2-1
cdr3_length: 16

cdr3_nt: TGCAGCGTTTTGGTCTGGTCCTACGAGCAGTACTTC
cdr3_aa: CSVLVWSYEQYF
clone_size: NA
v_call: TRBV29-1
d_call: NA
j_call: TRBJ2-7
cdr3_length: 12

cdr3_nt: TGTGCCAGCACCATAGCAGATACGCAGTATTTT
cdr3_aa: CASTIADTQYF
clone_size: NA
v_call: TRBV2
d_call: NA
j_call: TRBJ2-3
cdr3_length: 11

cdr3_nt: TGCAGCGTTGGATTCCCAACCGGGGAGCTGTTTTTT
cdr3_aa: CSVGFPTGELFF
clone_size: once
v_call: TRBV29-1
d_call: NA
j_call: TRBJ2-2
cdr3_length: 12

cdr3_nt: TGTGCCAGCAGCGTAGCCCCCGGTTACTCGAATGAGCAGTTCTTC
cdr3_aa: CASSVAPGYSNEQFF
clone_size: once
v_call: TRBV9
d_call: NA
j_call: TRBJ2-1
cdr3_length: 15

cdr3_nt: TGTGCCAGCAGCGCAAGAGATACGCAGTATTTT
cdr3_aa: CASSARDTQYF
clone_size: NA
v_call: TRBV7-2
d_call: NA
j_call: TRBJ2-3
cdr3_length: 11

cdr3_nt: TGTGCCAGTAGTTCACTAGCGAGGGGAGATACGCAGTATTTT
cdr3_aa: CASSSLARGDTQYF
clone_size: once
v_call: TRBV19
d_call: TRBD2
j_call: TRBJ2-3
cdr3_length: 14

cdr3_nt: TGTGCCAGTACCGACGCGGGGAATAAGAAGGGAGATACGCAGTATTTT
cdr3_aa: CASTDAGNKKGDTQYF
clone_size: NA
v_call: TRBV19
d_call: NA
j_call: TRBJ2-3
cdr3_length: 16

cdr3_nt: TGTGCCAGCAGCTTTAGTTTCCTCCAAGAGACCCAGTACTTC
cdr3_aa: CASSFSFLQETQYF
clone_size: NA
v_call: TRBV7-8
d_call: NA
j_call: TRBJ2-5
cdr3_length: 14

cdr3_nt: TGTGCCAGCAGCCAGTCGGGGGGGGCGAGCCGCTACGAGCAGTACTTC
cdr3_aa: CASSQSGGASRYEQYF
clone_size: NA
v_call: TRBV6-6
d_call: TRBD2
j_call: TRBJ2-7
cdr3_length: 16

cdr3_nt: TGCGCCAGCAGCTTGGTAGCTAGCGGGGGCTACAATGAGCAGTTCTTC
cdr3_aa: CASSLVASGGYNEQFF
clone_size: NA
v_call: TRBV5-1
d_call: TRBD2
j_call: TRBJ2-1
cdr3_length: 16

cdr3_nt: TGTGCCAGCACCAGCCAGGGACCCTCTAGCGGGAGGCTCTCCTACGAGCAGTACTTC
cdr3_aa: CASTSQGPSSGRLSYEQYF
clone_size: NA
v_call: TRBV5-4
d_call: TRBD2
j_call: TRBJ2-7
cdr3_length: 19

cdr3_nt: TGCAGCGCCGAACGTGGCTACACCTTC
cdr3_aa: CSAERGYTF
clone_size: NA
v_call: TRBV29-1
d_call: NA
j_call: TRBJ1-2
cdr3_length: 9

cdr3_nt: TGTGCCAGCTCACCAAAATTGGGCAGCGAGAACACCGGGGAGCTGTTTTTT
cdr3_aa: CASSPKLGSENTGELFF
clone_size: NA
v_call: TRBV18
d_call: NA
j_call: TRBJ2-2
cdr3_length: 17

cdr3_nt: TGCGCCAGCAGCTTGGTAACTAGCGAGCTCAATGAGCAGTTCTTC
cdr3_aa: CASSLVTSELNEQFF
clone_size: NA
v_call: TRBV5-1
d_call: TRBD2
j_call: TRBJ2-1
cdr3_length: 15

cdr3_nt: TGTGCCAGCAGCTTAAGTCGGGCTGTGAGCACAGATACGCAGTATTTT
cdr3_aa: CASSLSRAVSTDTQYF
clone_size: NA
v_call: TRBV7-9
d_call: NA
j_call: TRBJ2-3
cdr3_length: 16

cdr3_nt: TGTGCCAGCTCACCTAGGGGGATTCCCTCTGGGGCCAACGTCCTGACTTTC
cdr3_aa: CASSPRGIPSGANVLTF
clone_size: NA
v_call: TRBV18
d_call: NA
j_call: TRBJ2-6
cdr3_length: 17

cdr3_nt: TGTGCCAGTAGTATTATAGCGGGAGCCGATACTAATGAGCAGTTCTTC
cdr3_aa: CASSIIAGADTNEQFF
clone_size: NA
v_call: TRBV19
d_call: TRBD2
j_call: TRBJ2-1
cdr3_length: 16

cdr3_nt: TGTGCCAGCAGTCAGGGGCAAAGCACAGATACGCAGTATTTT
cdr3_aa: CASSQGQSTDTQYF
clone_size: NA
v_call: TRBV6-5
d_call: NA
j_call: TRBJ2-3
cdr3_length: 14

cdr3_nt: TGTGCCACCAGCAGAGATCGGCAAGGGGCCACCGGGGAGCTGTTTTTT
cdr3_aa: CATSRDRQGATGELFF
clone_size: NA
v_call: TRBV15
d_call: NA
j_call: TRBJ2-2
cdr3_length: 16

cdr3_nt: TGTGCTAGTGGTTTGTATGGGGTGATAGGAACCACAGATACGCAGTATTTT
cdr3_aa: CASGLYGVIGTTDTQYF
clone_size: NA
v_call: TRBV12-5
d_call: NA
j_call: TRBJ2-3
cdr3_length: 17

cdr3_nt: TGTGCCAGCAGTGAAGATTGGGGGAGGGCCGTAACAGATACGCAGTATTTT
cdr3_aa: CASSEDWGRAVTDTQYF
clone_size: NA
v_call: TRBV2
d_call: TRBD2
j_call: TRBJ2-3
cdr3_length: 17

cdr3_nt: TGTGCCAGCAGCTTAGTGCTAGCCTGGGATAATGAGGGGCAGTTCTTC
cdr3_aa: CASSLVLAWDNEGQFF
clone_size: NA
v_call: TRBV7-8
d_call: NA
j_call: TRBJ2-1
cdr3_length: 16

cdr3_nt: TGTGCCTCAACCGCATTCATCCATGAGCAGTTCTTC
cdr3_aa: CASTAFIHEQFF
clone_size: NA
v_call: TRBV30
d_call: NA
j_call: TRBJ2-1
cdr3_length: 12

cdr3_nt: TGTGCCAGTAGTATTAGCGGCCCCTACAATGAGCAGTTCTTC
cdr3_aa: CASSISGPYNEQFF
clone_size: NA
v_call: TRBV19
d_call: NA
j_call: TRBJ2-1
cdr3_length: 14

cdr3_nt: TGCAGCGTGGAGAAGAGCGGGAGATTCACAGATACGCAGTATTTT
cdr3_aa: CSVEKSGRFTDTQYF
clone_size: NA
v_call: TRBV29-1
d_call: TRBD2
j_call: TRBJ2-3
cdr3_length: 15

cdr3_nt: TGTGCCAGCAGCTTAGAGACTAGTTCCTACAATGAGCAGTTCTTC
cdr3_aa: CASSLETSSYNEQFF
clone_size: NA
v_call: TRBV5-8
d_call: NA
j_call: TRBJ2-1
cdr3_length: 15

cdr3_nt: TGTGCCAGCAGCCCCTCCACCCTAGCGCCCGGGGAGCTGTTTTTT
cdr3_aa: CASSPSTLAPGELFF
clone_size: NA
v_call: TRBV9
d_call: NA
j_call: TRBJ2-2
cdr3_length: 15

cdr3_nt: TGTGCCAGCAGCTTATGGAGCGCCAAAAACATTCAGTACTTC
cdr3_aa: CASSLWSAKNIQYF
clone_size: NA
v_call: TRBV13
d_call: NA
j_call: TRBJ2-4
cdr3_length: 14

cdr3_nt: TGCGCCAGCAGCTTGGCGGGTTTAGGGTCGACCCAGTACTTC
cdr3_aa: CASSLAGLGSTQYF
clone_size: NA
v_call: TRBV5-1
d_call: NA
j_call: TRBJ2-5
cdr3_length: 14

cdr3_nt: TGTGCCAGCAGCTTAGACCGCCAAGAGACCCAGTACTTC
cdr3_aa: CASSLDRQETQYF
clone_size: NA
v_call: TRBV11-1
d_call: NA
j_call: TRBJ2-5
cdr3_length: 13

cdr3_nt: TGCGCCAGCAGCTTGGCCGTCAACACCGGGGAGCTGTTTTTT
cdr3_aa: CASSLAVNTGELFF
clone_size: NA
v_call: TRBV5-1
d_call: NA
j_call: TRBJ2-2
cdr3_length: 14

cdr3_nt: TGTGCCAGCAGCTTAGCAGGGGAGGGCTATGGCTACACCTTC
cdr3_aa: CASSLAGEGYGYTF
clone_size: NA
v_call: TRBV7-9
d_call: NA
j_call: TRBJ1-2
cdr3_length: 14

cdr3_nt: TGTGCCAGCTCACCACCGGGCAGGCCTTCCTACGAGCAGTACTTC
cdr3_aa: CASSPPGRPSYEQYF
clone_size: few
v_call: TRBV18
d_call: NA
j_call: TRBJ2-7
cdr3_length: 15

cdr3_nt: TGTGCCAGCTCACCTACACAGGGAACGGGCACTGAAGCTTTCTTT
cdr3_aa: CASSPTQGTGTEAFF
clone_size: NA
v_call: TRBV18
d_call: NA
j_call: TRBJ1-1
cdr3_length: 15

cdr3_nt: TGTGCCAGCAGCTTGGGCGGCCTCTCTGGGGCCAACGTCCTGACTTTC
cdr3_aa: CASSLGGLSGANVLTF
clone_size: NA
v_call: TRBV5-4
d_call: NA
j_call: TRBJ2-6
cdr3_length: 16

cdr3_nt: TGTGCCAGCAGCCTACTAGCGGAACCCTTCAATGAGCAGTTCTTC
cdr3_aa: CASSLLAEPFNEQFF
clone_size: NA
v_call: TRBV7-2
d_call: TRBD2
j_call: TRBJ2-1
cdr3_length: 15

cdr3_nt: TGTGCCAGCAGCTTAGGACTAGATTATTACGAGCAGTACTTC
cdr3_aa: CASSLGLDYYEQYF
clone_size: NA
v_call: TRBV7-8
d_call: NA
j_call: TRBJ2-7
cdr3_length: 14

cdr3_nt: TGTGCCAGCAGCTTGGGGCCAGGGGGCAATCAGCCCCAGCATTTT
cdr3_aa: CASSLGPGGNQPQHF
clone_size: NA
v_call: TRBV5-4
d_call: NA
j_call: TRBJ1-5
cdr3_length: 15

cdr3_nt: TGTGCCATCAGTGAGTCGACAGGGGGCTGGTACGAGCAGTACTTC
cdr3_aa: CAISESTGGWYEQYF
clone_size: NA
v_call: TRBV10-3
d_call: TRBD1
j_call: TRBJ2-7
cdr3_length: 15

cdr3_nt: TGTGCCACGACAGGGGGCGCGGACTACGAGCAGTACTTC
cdr3_aa: CATTGGADYEQYF
clone_size: NA
v_call: TRBV10-3
d_call: TRBD1
j_call: TRBJ2-7
cdr3_length: 13

cdr3_nt: TGTGCCAGCAGTCTACCGACAGGGAACCAAGAGACCCAGTACTTC
cdr3_aa: CASSLPTGNQETQYF
clone_size: NA
v_call: TRBV28
d_call: TRBD1
j_call: TRBJ2-5
cdr3_length: 15

cdr3_nt: TGTGCCAGCAGCCCGGAGGGAGGTTACTACCGGTATTTT
cdr3_aa: CASSPEGGYYRYF
clone_size: once
v_call: TRBV7-9
d_call: NA
j_call: TRBJ2-3
cdr3_length: 13

cdr3_nt: TGTGCCAGCAGCCACAGAGCGGGAAAGGAAAATGAGCAGTTCTTC
cdr3_aa: CASSHRAGKENEQFF
clone_size: NA
v_call: TRBV4-2
d_call: TRBD2
j_call: TRBJ2-1
cdr3_length: 15

cdr3_nt: TGCGCCAGCAGCCGTGGGGGTTACGAGACCCAGTACTTC
cdr3_aa: CASSRGGYETQYF
clone_size: NA
v_call: TRBV5-1
d_call: NA
j_call: TRBJ2-5
cdr3_length: 13

cdr3_nt: TGCAGCGTTGATCCAACAGGGGCCGGGGCCAACGTCCTGACTTTC
cdr3_aa: CSVDPTGAGANVLTF
clone_size: once
v_call: TRBV29-1
d_call: TRBD1
j_call: TRBJ2-6
cdr3_length: 15

cdr3_nt: TGTGCCAGCAGCTTGGACGGCAACAATGAGCAGTTCTTC
cdr3_aa: CASSLDGNNEQFF
clone_size: once
v_call: TRBV7-6
d_call: NA
j_call: TRBJ2-1
cdr3_length: 13

cdr3_nt: TGCGCCAGCAGCTTGCAGGGGTCCGACTATGGCTACACCTTC
cdr3_aa: CASSLQGSDYGYTF
clone_size: NA
v_call: TRBV5-1
d_call: NA
j_call: TRBJ1-2
cdr3_length: 14

cdr3_nt: TGTGCCAGCAGCTTAGGAGGACTAGCGGGAGATGAGCAGTTCTTC
cdr3_aa: CASSLGGLAGDEQFF
clone_size: NA
v_call: TRBV7-3
d_call: TRBD2
j_call: TRBJ2-1
cdr3_length: 15

cdr3_nt: TGTGCCAGCTCACGCGAAGCTTTCTTT
cdr3_aa: CASSREAFF
clone_size: once
v_call: TRBV18
d_call: NA
j_call: TRBJ1-1
cdr3_length: 9

cdr3_nt: TGTGCCAGCAGCGGCCCCCAGGGTTTCGATGAGCAGTTCTTC
cdr3_aa: CASSGPQGFDEQFF
clone_size: NA
v_call: TRBV9
d_call: NA
j_call: TRBJ2-1
cdr3_length: 14

cdr3_nt: TGTGCCAGCAGCTTGGTCTCCCCGGGGTTCAGCTCTGGAAACACCATATATTTT
cdr3_aa: CASSLVSPGFSSGNTIYF
clone_size: NA
v_call: TRBV5-5
d_call: NA
j_call: TRBJ1-3
cdr3_length: 18